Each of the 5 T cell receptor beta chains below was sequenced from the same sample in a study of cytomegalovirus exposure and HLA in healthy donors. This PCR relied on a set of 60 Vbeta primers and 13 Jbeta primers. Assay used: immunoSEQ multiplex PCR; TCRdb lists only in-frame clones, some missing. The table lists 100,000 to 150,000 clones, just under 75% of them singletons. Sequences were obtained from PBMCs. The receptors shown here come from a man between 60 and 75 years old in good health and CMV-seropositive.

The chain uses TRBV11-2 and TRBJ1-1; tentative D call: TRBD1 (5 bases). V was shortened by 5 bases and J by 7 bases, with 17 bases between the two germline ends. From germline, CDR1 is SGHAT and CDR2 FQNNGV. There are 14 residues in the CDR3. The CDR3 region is CASSRTGSTGEAFF. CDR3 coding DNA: TGTGCCAGCAGCCGTACAGGATCCACAGGTGAAGCTTTCTTT.

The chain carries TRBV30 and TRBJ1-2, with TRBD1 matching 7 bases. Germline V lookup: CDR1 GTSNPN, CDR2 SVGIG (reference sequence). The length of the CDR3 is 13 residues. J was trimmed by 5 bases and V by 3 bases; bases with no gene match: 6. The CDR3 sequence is CAWRSGQVYGYTF. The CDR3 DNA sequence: TGTGCCTGGAGATCAGGACAGGTTTATGGCTACACCTTC. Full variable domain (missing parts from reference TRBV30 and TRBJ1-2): SQTIHQWPATLVQPVGSPLSLECTVEGTSNPNLYWYRQAAGRGLQLLFYSVGIGQISSEVPQNLSASRPQDRQFILSSKKLLLSDSGFYLCAWRSGQVYGYTFGSGTRLTVV.

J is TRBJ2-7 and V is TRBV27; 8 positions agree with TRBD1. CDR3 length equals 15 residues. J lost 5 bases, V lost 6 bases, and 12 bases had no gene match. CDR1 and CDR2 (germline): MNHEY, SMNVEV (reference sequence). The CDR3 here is CASRRDRGVYDEQYF. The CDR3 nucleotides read TGTGCCAGCAGGCGAGACAGGGGTGTTTACGACGAGCAGTACTTC.

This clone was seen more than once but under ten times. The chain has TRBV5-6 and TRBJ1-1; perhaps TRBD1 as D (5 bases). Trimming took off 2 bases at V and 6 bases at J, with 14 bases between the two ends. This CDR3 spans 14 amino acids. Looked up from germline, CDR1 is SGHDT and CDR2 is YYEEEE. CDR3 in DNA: TGTGCCAGCAGCTTAAACAGGCCCAGCGCTGAAGCTTTCTTT. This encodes CASSLNRPSAEAFF.

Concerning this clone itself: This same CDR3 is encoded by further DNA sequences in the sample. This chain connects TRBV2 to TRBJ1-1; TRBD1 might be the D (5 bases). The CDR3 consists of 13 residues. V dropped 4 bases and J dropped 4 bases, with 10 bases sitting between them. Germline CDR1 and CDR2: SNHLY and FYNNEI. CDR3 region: CASSVQGGTEAFF. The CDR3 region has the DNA TGTGCCAGCAGTGTTCAGGGTGGCACTGAAGCTTTCTTT. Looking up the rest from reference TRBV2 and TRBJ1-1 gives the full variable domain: EPEVTQTPSHQVTQMGQEVILRCVPISNHLYFYWYRQILGQKVEFLVSFYNNEISEKSEIFDDQFSVERPDGSNFTLKIRSTKLEDSAMYFCASSVQGGTEAFFGQGTRLTVV.